This T cell receptor (beta chain) came from a study of CD8+ T cells in alopecia areata. Per germline, CDR1 SQVTM and CDR2 ANQGSEA. Trimming cost V 1 base and J 10 bases, with 11 bases left between them. The CDR3 consists of 12 residues. Extraction of RNA preceded its reverse transcription into cDNA, which served as the sequencing template. Data came from immunoSEQ multiplex PCR; TCRdb stores just in-frame clones and leaves some out. The sample holds 140,000 to 150,000 clones; over 70% are singletons and the top ten take more than 12%. This chain connects TRBV29-1 to TRBJ2-1; D might be TRBD1 (5 bases). The sequencing used CD8+ T cells sorted from blood, collected at week 0. The clonotype comes from a human donor with alopecia areata. The CDR3 loop reads CSVEGLGVEQFF. In DNA form, the CDR3 reads TGCAGCGTTGAAGGGCTAGGGGTGGAGCAGTTCTTC.